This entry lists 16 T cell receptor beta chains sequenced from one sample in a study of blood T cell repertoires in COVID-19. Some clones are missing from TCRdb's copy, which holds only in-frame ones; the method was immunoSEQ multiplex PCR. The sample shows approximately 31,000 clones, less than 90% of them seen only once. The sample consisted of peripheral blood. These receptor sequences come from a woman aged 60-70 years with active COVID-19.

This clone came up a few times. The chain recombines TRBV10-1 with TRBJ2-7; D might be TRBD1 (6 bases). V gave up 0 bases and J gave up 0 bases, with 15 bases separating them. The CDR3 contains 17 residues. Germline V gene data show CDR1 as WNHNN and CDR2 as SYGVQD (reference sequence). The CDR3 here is CASSESTPQGLSYEQYF. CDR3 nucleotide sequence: TGCGCCAGCAGTGAGTCGACGCCACAGGGCCTCTCCTACGAGCAGTACTTC.

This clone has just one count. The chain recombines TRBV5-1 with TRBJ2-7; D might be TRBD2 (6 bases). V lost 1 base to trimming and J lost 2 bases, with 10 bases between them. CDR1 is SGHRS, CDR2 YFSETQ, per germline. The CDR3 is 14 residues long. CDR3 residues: CASSLRGRTYEQYF. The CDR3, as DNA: TGCGCCAGCAGCTTGCGAGGGAGGACCTACGAGCAGTACTTC. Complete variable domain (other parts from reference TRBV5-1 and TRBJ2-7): KAGVTQTPRYLIKTRGQQVTLSCSPISGHRSVSWYQQTPGQGLQFLFEYFSETQRNKGNFPGRFSGRQFSNSRSEMNVSTLELGDSALYLCASSLRGRTYEQYFGPGTRLTVT.

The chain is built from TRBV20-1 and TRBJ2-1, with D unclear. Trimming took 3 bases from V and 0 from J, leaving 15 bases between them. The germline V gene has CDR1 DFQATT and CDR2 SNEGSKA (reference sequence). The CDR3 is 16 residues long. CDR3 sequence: CSASTSETSSYNEQFF. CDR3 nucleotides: TGCAGTGCTAGTACCTCGGAGACGAGCTCCTACAATGAGCAGTTCTTC.

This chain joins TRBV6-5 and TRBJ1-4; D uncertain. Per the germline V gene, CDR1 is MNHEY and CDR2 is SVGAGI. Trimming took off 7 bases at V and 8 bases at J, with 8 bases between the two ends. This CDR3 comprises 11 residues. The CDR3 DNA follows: TGTGCCAGCAACGCGGGCGAAAAACTGTTTTTT. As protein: CASNAGEKLFF.

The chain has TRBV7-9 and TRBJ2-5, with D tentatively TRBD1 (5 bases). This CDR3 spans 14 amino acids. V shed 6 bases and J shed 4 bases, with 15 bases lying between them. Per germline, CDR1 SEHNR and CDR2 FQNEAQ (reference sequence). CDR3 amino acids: CASSPVLDRETQYF. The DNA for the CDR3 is TGTGCCAGCAGTCCAGTCTTAGACAGAGAGACCCAGTACTTC.

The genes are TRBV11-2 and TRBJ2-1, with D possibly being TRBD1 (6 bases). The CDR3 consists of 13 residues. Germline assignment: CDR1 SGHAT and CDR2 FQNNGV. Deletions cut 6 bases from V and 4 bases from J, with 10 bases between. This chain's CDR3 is CASREQGYNEQFF. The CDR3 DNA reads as TGTGCCAGCAGGGAACAGGGTTACAATGAGCAGTTCTTC.

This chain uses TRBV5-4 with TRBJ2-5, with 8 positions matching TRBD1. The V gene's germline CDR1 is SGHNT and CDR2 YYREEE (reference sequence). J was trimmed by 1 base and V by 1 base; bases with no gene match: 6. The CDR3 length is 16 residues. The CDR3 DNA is TGTGCCAGCAGCTTGTGGACAGGGCCGGCCCAAGAGACCCAGTACTTC. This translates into CASSLWTGPAQETQYF.

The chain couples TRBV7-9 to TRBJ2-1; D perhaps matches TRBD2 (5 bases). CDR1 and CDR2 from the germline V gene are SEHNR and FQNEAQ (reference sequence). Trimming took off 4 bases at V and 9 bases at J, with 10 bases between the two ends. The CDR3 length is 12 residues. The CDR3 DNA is TGTGCCAGCAGCTGGTCTCGGGGTGAGCAGTTCTTC. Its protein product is CASSWSRGEQFF.

The CDR3: CASSALTSGVDTQYF. In DNA form, the CDR3 reads TGTGCCAGCAGTGCTTTGACTAGCGGAGTTGATACGCAGTATTTT. J is TRBJ2-3 and V is TRBV2, with TRBD2 matching 9 bases. V lost 4 bases to trimming and J lost 6 bases; unmatched junction nucleotides: 8. The germline gives CDR1 SNHLY, CDR2 FYNNEI. The CDR3 runs to 15 residues. Based on the CDR3 plus reference TRBV2 and TRBJ2-3, the full variable domain is EPEVTQTPSHQVTQMGQEVILRCVPISNHLYFYWYRQILGQKVEFLVSFYNNEISEKSEIFDDQFSVERPDGSNFTLKIRSTKLEDSAMYFCASSALTSGVDTQYFGPGTRLTVL.

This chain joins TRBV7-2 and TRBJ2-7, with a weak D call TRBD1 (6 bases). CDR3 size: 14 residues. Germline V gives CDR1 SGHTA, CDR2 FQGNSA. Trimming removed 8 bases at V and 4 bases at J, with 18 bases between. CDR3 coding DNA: TGTGCCAGCGCATCTGCACAGGGAAAGTACGAGCAGTACTTC. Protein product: CASASAQGKYEQYF.

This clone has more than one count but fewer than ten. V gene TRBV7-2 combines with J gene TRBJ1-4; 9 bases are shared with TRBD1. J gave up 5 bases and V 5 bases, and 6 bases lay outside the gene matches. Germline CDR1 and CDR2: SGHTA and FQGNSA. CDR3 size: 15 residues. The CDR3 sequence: CASSQRTGDNEKLFF. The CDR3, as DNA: TGTGCCAGCAGCCAGCGGACAGGGGACAATGAAAAACTGTTTTTT.

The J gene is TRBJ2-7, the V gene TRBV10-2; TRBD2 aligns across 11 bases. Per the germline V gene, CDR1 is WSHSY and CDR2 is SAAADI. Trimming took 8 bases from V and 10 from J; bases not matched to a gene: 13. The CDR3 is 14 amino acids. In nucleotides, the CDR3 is TGCGCCAGCTCCGGGACTAGCGGATTTCTAACCCAGTACTTC. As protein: CASSGTSGFLTQYF.

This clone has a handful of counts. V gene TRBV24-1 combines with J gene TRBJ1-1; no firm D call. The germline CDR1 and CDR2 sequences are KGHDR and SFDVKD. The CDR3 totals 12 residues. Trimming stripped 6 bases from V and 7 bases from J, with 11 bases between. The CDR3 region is CATSSGYGEAFF. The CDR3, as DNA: TGTGCCACCAGTTCCGGGTATGGTGAAGCTTTCTTT.

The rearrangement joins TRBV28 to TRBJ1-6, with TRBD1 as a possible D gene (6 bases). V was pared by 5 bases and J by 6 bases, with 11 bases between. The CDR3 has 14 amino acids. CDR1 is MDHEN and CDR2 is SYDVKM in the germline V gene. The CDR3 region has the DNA TGTGCCAGCAGTCTCGACAGGTTTAATTCACCCCTCCACTTT. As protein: CASSLDRFNSPLHF.

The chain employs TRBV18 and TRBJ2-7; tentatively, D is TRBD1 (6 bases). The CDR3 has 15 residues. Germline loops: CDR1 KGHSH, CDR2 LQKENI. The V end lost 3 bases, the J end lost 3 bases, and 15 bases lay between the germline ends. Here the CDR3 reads CASSPAETGRYEQYF. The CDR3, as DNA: TGTGCCAGCTCACCGGCCGAGACAGGACGCTACGAGCAGTACTTC.

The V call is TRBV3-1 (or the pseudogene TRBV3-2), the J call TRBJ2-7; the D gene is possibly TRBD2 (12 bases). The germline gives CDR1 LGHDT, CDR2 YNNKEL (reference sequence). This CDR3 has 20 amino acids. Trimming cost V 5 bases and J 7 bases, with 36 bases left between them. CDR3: CASSNPGTGGLAGGPREQYF. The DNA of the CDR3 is TGTGCCAGCAGCAACCCGGGGACAGGGGGTCTAGCGGGAGGGCCGAGAGAGCAGTACTTC.